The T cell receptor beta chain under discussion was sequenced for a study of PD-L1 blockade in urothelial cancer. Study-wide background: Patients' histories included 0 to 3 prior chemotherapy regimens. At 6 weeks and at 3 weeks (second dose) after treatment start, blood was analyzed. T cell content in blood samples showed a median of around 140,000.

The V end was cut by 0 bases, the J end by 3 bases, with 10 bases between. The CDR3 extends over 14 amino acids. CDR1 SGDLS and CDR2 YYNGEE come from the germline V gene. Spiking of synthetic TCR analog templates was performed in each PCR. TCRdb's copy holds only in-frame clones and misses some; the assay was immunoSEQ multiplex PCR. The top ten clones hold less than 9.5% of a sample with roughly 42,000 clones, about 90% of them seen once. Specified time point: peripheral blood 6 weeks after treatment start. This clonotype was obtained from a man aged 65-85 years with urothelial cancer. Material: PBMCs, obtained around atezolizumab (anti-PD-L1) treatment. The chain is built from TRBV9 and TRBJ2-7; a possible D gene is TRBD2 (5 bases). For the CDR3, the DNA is TGTGCCAGCAGCGTAGCGGAGCGGAACTACGAGCAGTACTTC. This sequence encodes CASSVAERNYEQYF.